What follows are 32 T cell receptor beta chains derived from one specimen sequenced in a study of regulatory T cells in long-lasting Graves disease. Time point of the sample: newly diagnosed GD, antithyroid drugs for less than 3 months. PBMCs were the source of the RNA used for TCR sequencing. Arm-PCR of CDR3 regions and iRepertoire HTBI primers were used to build TCR beta libraries. MiXCR, applied by TCRdb to the multiplex PCR reads, yields one record per CDR3 protein. This repertoire shows fewer than 550,000 distinct CDR3 sequences, 15% to 20% found once; its top ten account for 25%. These data were also reused for a study on T cells in Graves' hyperthyroidism and ophthalmopathy.

Source: peripheral blood mononuclear cells (PBMCs), taken at new diagnosis, from a patient treated with antithyroid drugs. All receptors come from a woman aged 40-65 years with Graves disease.

This clonotype has at least ten counts. This chain uses TRBV30 with TRBJ1-2; D unresolved. Trimming removed 2 bases from V and 3 bases from J, with 7 bases in between. Per the germline V gene, CDR1 is GTSNPN and CDR2 is SVGIG (reference sequence). CDR3 size: 12 residues. In DNA, the CDR3 is TGTGCCTGGAGTCGAAACGACTATGGCTACACCTTC. Its translation: CAWSRNDYGYTF.

This clonotype was counted many times. J is TRBJ2-7 and V is TRBV20-1; D perhaps matches TRBD2 (5 bases). Trimming cost V 6 bases and J 0 bases, with 15 bases left between them. CDR1 is DFQATT and CDR2 is SNEGSKA in the germline V gene (reference sequence). The CDR3 sequence is 14 residues long. CDR3 in amino acids: CSALPGERSYEQYF. The CDR3 region has the DNA TGCAGTGCCCTCCCCGGGGAGCGCTCCTACGAGCAGTACTTC.

This clonotype showed up just a few times. This chain connects TRBV6-1 to TRBJ2-1; D assignment may be TRBD1 or TRBD2 (5 bases each). Germline V CDR1 and CDR2: MNHNS, SASEGT. The CDR3 extends over 15 amino acids. V shed 1 base and J shed 6 bases, with 13 bases lying between them. The CDR3 sequence: CASSEGFSGLNEQFF. The CDR3 DNA follows: TGTGCCAGCAGTGAAGGGTTTTCGGGGCTCAATGAGCAGTTCTTC.

V gene TRBV19 combines with J gene TRBJ1-4, with 8 bases that match TRBD1. Trimming at V came to 5 bases and at J to 9 bases, leaving 11 bases not matched to a gene. CDR1 LNHDA and CDR2 SQIVND come from the germline V gene (reference sequence). The CDR3 consists of 15 residues. CDR3 nucleotide sequence: TGTGCCAGTAGTGTTGGACAGGGTTGGGAACAAAAACTGTTTTTT. This sequence encodes CASSVGQGWEQKLFF.

This clonotype appeared many times. The chain is built from TRBV2 and TRBJ2-2, with D unclear. There are 14 residues in the CDR3. The germline V gene encodes CDR1 SNHLY and CDR2 FYNNEI. Trimming shortened V by 5 bases and J by 1 base, and 8 bases separated the two germline ends. The CDR3, as DNA: TGTGCCAGCAGTCAGTCAGGGAACACCGGGGAGCTGTTTTTT. Translating it yields CASSQSGNTGELFF. Using reference TRBV2 and TRBJ2-2 for the parts outside the CDR3, the full variable domain is EPEVTQTPSHQVTQMGQEVILRCVPISNHLYFYWYRQILGQKVEFLVSFYNNEISEKSEIFDDQFSVERPDGSNFTLKIRSTKLEDSAMYFCASSQSGNTGELFFGEGSRLTVL.

This clonotype was counted between two and nine times. The V and J genes are TRBV7-9 and TRBJ2-7; D not resolved. Between the trimmed V and J ends, which lost 1 base and 6 bases, there was a span of 7 bases. This CDR3 comprises 12 residues. Germline CDR1 is SEHNR and CDR2 is FQNEAQ (reference sequence). This CDR3 reads CASSLGSAEQYF. The DNA for the CDR3 is TGTGCCAGCAGCTTAGGGTCAGCCGAGCAGTACTTC.

The gene calls are TRBV20-1 and TRBJ2-7; a weak D match, TRBD1 (5 bases). CDR3 length equals 12 residues. The V and J ends lost 5 bases and 1 base respectively, with 9 bases between them. CDR1 DFQATT and CDR2 SNEGSKA come from the germline V gene (reference sequence). The CDR3 DNA is TGCAGTGCTCGGACAAGTTCCTACGAGCAGTACTTC. It translates to CSARTSSYEQYF.

This clonotype occurred a few times. CDR3 protein: CASSAAGTTSTDTQYF. CDR3 nucleotide sequence: TGCGCCAGCAGCGCCGCCGGGACTACTAGCACAGATACGCAGTATTTT. The rearrangement joins TRBV5-1 to TRBJ2-3; 7 bases agree with TRBD2. Looked up from germline, CDR1 is SGHRS and CDR2 is YFSETQ. Trimming took 4 bases from V and 0 from J; bases not matched to a gene: 8. The CDR3 has 16 amino acids. Looking up the rest from reference TRBV5-1 and TRBJ2-3 gives the full variable domain: KAGVTQTPRYLIKTRGQQVTLSCSPISGHRSVSWYQQTPGQGLQFLFEYFSETQRNKGNFPGRFSGRQFSNSRSEMNVSTLELGDSALYLCASSAAGTTSTDTQYFGPGTRLTVL.

This clonotype came up once. A much larger clonotype is one base distant, so this may be a read error. Because the CDR3 is missing its conserved closing phenylalanine or tryptophan, this is likely a read error. This chain links TRBV20-1 with TRBJ2-7; possibly TRBD2 for D (5 bases). Deletions cut 2 bases from V and 3 bases from J, with 8 bases between. Germline assignment: CDR1 DFQATT and CDR2 SNEGSKA (reference sequence). The CDR3 is made up of 12 amino acids. The chain's CDR3 is CSARPDFYEQYI. CDR3 in DNA: TGCAGTGCTAGACCGGACTTCTACGAGCAGTACATC.

The chain employs TRBV19 and TRBJ1-1; the D is unclear. The CDR3 runs 13 residues. Between the trimmed V and J ends, which lost 3 bases and 5 bases, there was a span of 10 bases. CDR1 LNHDA and CDR2 SQIVND come from the germline V gene (reference sequence). For the CDR3, the DNA is TGTGCCAGTAGTATTCGGCGGGGAACTGAAGCTTTCTTT. Its protein is CASSIRRGTEAFF.

This clonotype was counted only a few times. The rearrangement uses TRBV30 and TRBJ1-2; perhaps TRBD1 as D (6 bases). This CDR3 has 16 amino acids. V dropped 4 bases and J dropped 1 base, with 19 bases sitting between them. CDR1 and CDR2 (germline): GTSNPN, SVGIG (reference sequence). The CDR3 sequence: CAWNPMGAAGNYGYTF. The CDR3 DNA reads as TGTGCCTGGAACCCCATGGGGGCCGCGGGTAACTATGGCTACACCTTC. Complete variable domain (other parts from reference TRBV30 and TRBJ1-2): SQTIHQWPATLVQPVGSPLSLECTVEGTSNPNLYWYRQAAGRGLQLLFYSVGIGQISSEVPQNLSASRPQDRQFILSSKKLLLSDSGFYLCAWNPMGAAGNYGYTFGSGTRLTVV.

This clonotype was recorded many times. The chain employs TRBV2 and TRBJ1-2; D call uncertain. CDR3 length: 13 amino acids. Trimming stripped 8 bases from V and 2 bases from J, with 12 bases between. CDR1 and CDR2 from the germline V gene are SNHLY and FYNNEI. The CDR3 DNA is TGTGCCAGCTCACAGAAACAGAACTATGGCTACACCTTC. As protein: CASSQKQNYGYTF.

This clonotype was picked up a small number of times. The gene calls are TRBV5-8 and TRBJ2-1; D is tentatively TRBD1 or TRBD2 (6 bases each). This CDR3 contains 14 residues. From germline, CDR1 is SGHTS and CDR2 YDEGEE. The V end lost 1 base, the J end lost 7 bases, and 12 bases lay between the germline ends. This chain's CDR3 is CASSLMGGQNEQFF. The CDR3 region has the DNA TGTGCCAGCAGCTTGATGGGGGGACAAAATGAGCAGTTCTTC.

In this sample, this clonotype turned up a few times. V usage is TRBV5-1 and J usage is TRBJ2-3, with 11 bases fitting TRBD2. The CDR3 runs 14 residues. V lost 4 bases, J lost 8 bases, and 6 bases stayed unmatched. Germline CDR1 is SGHRS and CDR2 is YFSETQ. The CDR3 DNA is TGCGCCAGCAGCCGGACTAGCGGGCGAAGTACGCAGTATTTT. It yields the protein CASSRTSGRSTQYF.

This rearrangement joins TRBV30 to TRBJ2-5; no clear D gene. CDR1 and CDR2 (germline): GTSNPN, SVGIG (reference sequence). CDR3 size: 11 residues. Trimming took 2 bases from V and 3 from J, leaving 4 bases between them. The CDR3 sequence: CAWSREETQYF. In DNA, the CDR3 is TGTGCCTGGAGTAGGGAAGAGACCCAGTACTTC.

Many counts were recorded for this clonotype. This chain joins TRBV13 and TRBJ2-3; TRBD2 agrees at 13 bases. V lost 4 bases, J lost 0 bases, and 4 bases stayed unmatched. This CDR3 contains 17 residues. Germline V gene lookup returns CDR1 PRHDT and CDR2 FYEKMQ (reference sequence). This CDR3 is CASSWTSGGSSTDTQYF. The CDR3 region has the DNA TGTGCCAGCAGCTGGACTAGCGGGGGATCTAGCACAGATACGCAGTATTTT.

This clonotype has a count of ten or more. The chain recombines TRBV6-1 with TRBJ2-3; 9 bases fit TRBD2. Germline V lookup: CDR1 MNHNS, CDR2 SASEGT. The CDR3 loop spans 16 amino acids. V was clipped by 8 bases and J by 1 base; unmatched bases: 10. CDR3 coding DNA: TGTGCCAGCGGGCTTTCGCGGACTAGCGGCACAGATACGCAGTATTTT. Translated, it gives CASGLSRTSGTDTQYF.

The chain couples TRBV29-1 to TRBJ1-1; tentatively, D is TRBD1 (6 bases). Germline loops: CDR1 SQVTM, CDR2 ANQGSEA. CDR3 length equals 11 residues. V dropped 5 bases and J dropped 7 bases, with 11 bases sitting between them. CDR3 loop: CSVWGGGEAFF. The CDR3 nucleotides read TGCAGCGTTTGGGGGGGCGGTGAAGCTTTCTTT.

The gene calls are TRBV19 and TRBJ2-5; 10 positions match TRBD2. The junction had 5 bases not matched to a gene; V was cut back by 3 bases and J by 4 bases. Looked up from germline, CDR1 is LNHDA and CDR2 is SQIVND (reference sequence). The CDR3 has 15 amino acids. CDR3 bases: TGTGCCAGTAGTATGAGTAGCGGGGGGACAGAGACCCAGTACTTC. Translated, it gives CASSMSSGGTETQYF.

The sample holds a few counts of this clonotype. V is TRBV5-8 and J is TRBJ1-1; TRBD1 is a possible D gene (6 bases). V dropped 5 bases and J dropped 7 bases, with 18 bases sitting between them. The CDR3 length is 14 residues. Per germline, CDR1 SGHTS and CDR2 YDEGEE. The CDR3 DNA reads as TGTGCCAGCAGAACACAGGGCCATAAAGGTGAAGCTTTCTTT. Translating gives CASRTQGHKGEAFF.

As concerns this clonotype: Germline and junction disagree at one end, which may indicate a read error. The rearrangement joins TRBV12-3 or TRBV12-4 to TRBJ2-2; TRBD2 might be the D (6 bases). This CDR3 has 12 residues. In nucleotides, the CDR3 is TGTGCCAGCAGTTTTGGACGCGGGGTGCTGTTTTTT. This sequence encodes CASSFGRGVLFF.

This clonotype appeared a few times. The rearrangement uses TRBV12-5 and TRBJ2-1; D not certain. Germline V CDR1 and CDR2: LGHNT, FRNRAP. The CDR3 spans 12 residues. V was clipped by 0 bases and J by 9 bases, with 6 bases between them. The CDR3 sequence: CASGLVSGEQFF. The DNA for the CDR3 is TGTGCTAGTGGTTTGGTATCCGGTGAGCAGTTCTTC.

This clonotype was picked up many times. The chain combines TRBV29-1 with TRBJ2-7, with 7 bases lining up with TRBD1. CDR1 and CDR2 (germline): SQVTM, ANQGSEA. This CDR3 is 13 amino acids long. The trim removed 5 bases at V and 1 base at J, leaving 5 bases unmatched. CDR3 sequence: CSVRTGDSYEQYF. The CDR3 DNA reads as TGCAGCGTTCGAACAGGGGATTCCTACGAGCAGTACTTC.

This clonotype was detected only a few times. The J gene is TRBJ1-1, the V gene TRBV14, with D tentatively TRBD1 (5 bases). CDR1 is SGHDN and CDR2 is FVKESK in the germline V gene. The V gene lost 0 bases and the J gene lost 11 bases, with 25 bases spanning the gap. The CDR3 spans 17 residues. The DNA for the CDR3 is TGTGCCAGCAGCCAAGATCGGTGGGGGGGGGATTCAGTCGGCGCTTTCTTT. Amino acids: CASSQDRWGGDSVGAFF. Full variable domain (outside the CDR3, taken from reference TRBV14 and TRBJ1-1): EAGVTQFPSHSVIEKGQTVTLRCDPISGHDNLYWYRRVMGKEIKFLLHFVKESKQDESGMPNNRFLAERTGGTYSTLKVQPAELEDSGVYFCASSQDRWGGDSVGAFFGQGTRLTVV.

This clonotype has a count of ten or more. The V gene is TRBV10-3, the J gene TRBJ2-7, with 7 bases that match TRBD1. CDR1 and CDR2 from the germline V gene are ENHRY and SYGVKD. CDR3 length: 12 residues. The junction had 8 bases not matched to a gene; V was cut back by 8 bases and J by 7 bases. CDR3 coding DNA: TGTGCCATCGGACAGGACCCAGAGGAGCAGTACTTC. Amino acid sequence: CAIGQDPEEQYF.

This clonotype was counted ten times or more. The chain joins TRBV6-1 to TRBJ1-2, with D uncertain. Germline lookup yields CDR1 MNHNS and CDR2 SASEGT. The CDR3 is 12 amino acids. V lost 4 bases and J 4 bases, leaving 7 bases between the germline ends. The CDR3 sequence: CASSVQSYGYTF. In nucleotides, the CDR3 is TGTGCCAGCAGTGTCCAGTCCTATGGCTACACCTTC.

This chain joins TRBV11-2 and TRBJ2-1; the D call may be TRBD1 or TRBD2 (6 bases each). CDR1 is SGHAT, CDR2 FQNNGV, per germline. V lost 7 bases, J lost 5 bases, and 12 bases lay in between. The CDR3 is 13 residues long. The CDR3 DNA reads as TGTGCCAGCACCGGGGGCCGGAACAATGAGCAGTTCTTC. Translated, it gives CASTGGRNNEQFF.

The chain is built from TRBV24-1 and TRBJ2-3; 7 nucleotides agree with TRBD2. The V and J ends lost 2 bases and 9 bases, in that order; junction bases with no gene match: 10. Germline CDR1 reads KGHDR; CDR2 reads SFDVKD. This CDR3 is 15 amino acids long. CDR3 bases: TGTGCCACCAGTGATTGGGGGGGGGGACCGGGGACGCAGTATTTT. This codes for CATSDWGGGPGTQYF.

This clonotype was observed many times. The chain is built from TRBV11-2 and TRBJ1-2, with unresolved D. CDR1 is SGHAT, CDR2 FQNNGV, per germline. The CDR3 contains 16 residues. Between the trimmed V and J ends, which lost 5 bases and 0 bases, there was a span of 16 bases. As DNA, the CDR3 is TGTGCCAGCAGCCAAGTATCGGGCCGGTCTAACTATGGCTACACCTTC. This encodes CASSQVSGRSNYGYTF.

This clonotype has just a few counts. The chain recombines TRBV6-5 with TRBJ2-5, with 9 bases identical to TRBD2. The CDR3 has 14 amino acids. CDR1 and CDR2 from the germline V gene are MNHEY and SVGAGI. Losses at the gene ends were 3 bases for V and 4 bases for J; bases not matched to a gene: 3. Written as DNA, the CDR3 is TGTGCCAGCAGTTATGTGACTAGCGGAGAGACCCAGTACTTC. The encoded protein is CASSYVTSGETQYF.

This clonotype was found many times. The chain combines TRBV28 with TRBJ1-2; D uncertain. Trimming removed 8 bases from V and 6 bases from J, with 13 bases in between. The CDR3 is 12 amino acids. CDR1 and CDR2 from the germline V gene are MDHEN and SYDVKM. The CDR3 nucleotides are TGTGCCAGCTCCTCCGGACGGGATGGCTACACCTTC. Amino acid sequence: CASSSGRDGYTF.

There are many counts of this clonotype. The chain employs TRBV6-1 and TRBJ2-5; TRBD1 agrees at 7 bases. The ends lost 3 bases at V and 4 bases at J; junction bases unmatched: 2. The germline V gene has CDR1 MNHNS and CDR2 SASEGT. This CDR3 is built from 13 residues. DNA of the CDR3: TGTGCCAGCAGTGACCGGGACAGAGAGACCCAGTACTTC. It specifies CASSDRDRETQYF.